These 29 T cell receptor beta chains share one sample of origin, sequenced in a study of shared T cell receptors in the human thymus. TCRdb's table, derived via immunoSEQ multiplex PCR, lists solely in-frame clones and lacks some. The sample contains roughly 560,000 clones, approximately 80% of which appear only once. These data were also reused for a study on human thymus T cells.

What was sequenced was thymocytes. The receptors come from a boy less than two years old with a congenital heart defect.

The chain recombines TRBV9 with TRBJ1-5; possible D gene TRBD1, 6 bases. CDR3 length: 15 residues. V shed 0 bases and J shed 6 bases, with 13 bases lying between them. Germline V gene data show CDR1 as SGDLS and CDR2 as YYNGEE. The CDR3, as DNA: TGTGCCAGCAGCGTAGGAGGGGGAGGGGCTCAGCCCCAGCATTTT. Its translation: CASSVGGGGAQPQHF. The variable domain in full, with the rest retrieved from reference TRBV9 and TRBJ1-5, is DSGVTQTPKHLITATGQRVTLRCSPRSGDLSVYWYQQSLDQGLQFLIQYYNGEERAKGNILERFSAQQFPDLHSELNLSSLELGDSALYFCASSVGGGGAQPQHFGDGTRLSIL.

The chain's CDR3 is CASSPDSQGTYEQYF. CDR3 DNA: TGTGCCAGCAGCCCGGACAGTCAGGGGACCTACGAGCAGTACTTC. V is TRBV7-8 and J is TRBJ2-7; perhaps TRBD1 as D (6 bases). The CDR3 is 15 residues long. Germline V CDR1 and CDR2: SGHVS, FQNEAQ. V was clipped by 5 bases and J by 2 bases, with 16 bases between them. The complete variable domain, with remaining parts taken from reference TRBV7-8 and TRBJ2-7, reads GAGVSQSPRYKVAKRGQDVALRCDPISGHVSLFWYQQALGQGPEFLTYFQNEAQLDKSGLPSDRFFAERPEGSVSTLKIQRTQQEDSAVYLCASSPDSQGTYEQYFGPGTRLTVT.

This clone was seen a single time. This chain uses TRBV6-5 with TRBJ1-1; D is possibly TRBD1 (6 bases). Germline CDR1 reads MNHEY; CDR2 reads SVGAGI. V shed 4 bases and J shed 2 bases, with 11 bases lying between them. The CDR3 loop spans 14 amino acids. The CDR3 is CASSLTGFNTEAFF. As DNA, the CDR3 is TGTGCCAGCAGTTTGACAGGTTTTAACACTGAAGCTTTCTTT.

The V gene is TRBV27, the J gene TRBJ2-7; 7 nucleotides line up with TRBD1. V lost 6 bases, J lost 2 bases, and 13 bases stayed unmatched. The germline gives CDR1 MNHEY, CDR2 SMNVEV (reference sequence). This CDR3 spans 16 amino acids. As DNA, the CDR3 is TGTGCCAGCAGCCCACCCTGGGACAGTGGACCCTACGAGCAGTACTTC. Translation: CASSPPWDSGPYEQYF.

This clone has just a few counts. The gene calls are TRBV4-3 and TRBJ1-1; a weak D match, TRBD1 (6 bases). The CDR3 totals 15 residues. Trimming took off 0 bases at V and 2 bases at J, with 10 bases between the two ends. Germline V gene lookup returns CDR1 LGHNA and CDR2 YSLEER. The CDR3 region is CASSQDKQGNTEAFF. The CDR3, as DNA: TGCGCCAGCAGCCAAGATAAACAGGGCAACACTGAAGCTTTCTTT.

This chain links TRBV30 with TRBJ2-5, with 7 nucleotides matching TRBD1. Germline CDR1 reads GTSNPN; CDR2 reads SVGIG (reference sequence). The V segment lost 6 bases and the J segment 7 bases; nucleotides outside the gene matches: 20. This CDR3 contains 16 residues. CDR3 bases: TGTGCCTGCCCAGAGACCCAGGGGGTGTCCATCGGGACCCAGTACTTC. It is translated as CACPETQGVSIGTQYF.

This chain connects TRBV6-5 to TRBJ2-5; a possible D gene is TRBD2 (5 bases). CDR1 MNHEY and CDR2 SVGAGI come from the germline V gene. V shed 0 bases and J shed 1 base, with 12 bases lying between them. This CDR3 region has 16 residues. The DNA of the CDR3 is TGTGCCAGCAGTTACTCGATCGTTAGCGCCCAAGAGACCCAGTACTTC. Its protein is CASSYSIVSAQETQYF.

CDR3 DNA sequence: TGCGCCAGCAGCCAAGAACCCCCCTCGGGCAGGTACCAGGGCTACGAGCAGTACTTC. This translates into CASSQEPPSGRYQGYEQYF. V gene TRBV4-3 combines with J gene TRBJ2-7; possibly TRBD1 for D (5 bases). The CDR3 has 19 amino acids. V lost 0 bases and J 3 bases, leaving 24 bases between the germline ends. Germline CDR1 is LGHNA and CDR2 is YSLEER.

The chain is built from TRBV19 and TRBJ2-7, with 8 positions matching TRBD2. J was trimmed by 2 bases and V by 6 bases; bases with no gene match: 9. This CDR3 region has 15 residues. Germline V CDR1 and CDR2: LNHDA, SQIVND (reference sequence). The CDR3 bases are TGTGCCAGTAGGACGGCAGCGGGAGTCCCCTACGAGCAGTACTTC. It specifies CASRTAAGVPYEQYF.

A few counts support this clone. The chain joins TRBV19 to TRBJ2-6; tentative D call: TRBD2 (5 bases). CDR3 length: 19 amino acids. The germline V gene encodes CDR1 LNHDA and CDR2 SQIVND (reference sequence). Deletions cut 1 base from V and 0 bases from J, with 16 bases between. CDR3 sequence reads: CASSIGKGAPISGANVLTF. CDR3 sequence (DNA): TGTGCCAGTAGTATAGGAAAGGGAGCCCCTATCTCTGGGGCCAACGTCCTGACTTTC.

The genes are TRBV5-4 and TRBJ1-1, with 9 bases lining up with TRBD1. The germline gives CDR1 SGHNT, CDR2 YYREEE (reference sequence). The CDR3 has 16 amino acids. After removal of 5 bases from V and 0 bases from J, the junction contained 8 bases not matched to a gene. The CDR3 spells CASSDRGAGVNTEAFF. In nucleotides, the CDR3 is TGTGCCAGCAGTGACAGGGGGGCGGGGGTGAACACTGAAGCTTTCTTT.

CDR3 sequence: CSVGWQGERTIYF. The CDR3 coding sequence is TGCAGCGTTGGTTGGCAGGGGGAGCGAACCATATATTTT. The chain is built from TRBV29-1 and TRBJ1-3, with TRBD1 identical over 7 bases. This CDR3 has 13 amino acids. Trimming removed 4 bases from V and 10 bases from J; junction bases left unmatched: 10. Germline-derived CDR1 and CDR2 are SQVTM and ANQGSEA.

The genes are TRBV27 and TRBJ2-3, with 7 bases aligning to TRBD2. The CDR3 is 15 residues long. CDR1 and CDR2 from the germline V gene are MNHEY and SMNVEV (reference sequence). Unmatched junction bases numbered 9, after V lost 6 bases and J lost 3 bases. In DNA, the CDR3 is TGTGCCAGCAGAGGCCCGGGACTAACGACAGATACGCAGTATTTT. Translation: CASRGPGLTTDTQYF.

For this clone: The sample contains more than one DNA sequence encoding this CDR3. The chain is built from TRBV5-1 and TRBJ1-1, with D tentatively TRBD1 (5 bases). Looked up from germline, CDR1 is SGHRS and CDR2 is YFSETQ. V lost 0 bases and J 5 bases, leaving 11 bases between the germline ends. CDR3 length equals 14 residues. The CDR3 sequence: CASSLGREGTEAFF. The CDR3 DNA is TGCGCCAGCAGCTTGGGCAGGGAGGGGACTGAAGCTTTCTTT.

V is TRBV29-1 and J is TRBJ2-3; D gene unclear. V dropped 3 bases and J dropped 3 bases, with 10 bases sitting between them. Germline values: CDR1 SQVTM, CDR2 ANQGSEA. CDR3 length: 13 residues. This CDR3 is CSVENPTTDTQYF. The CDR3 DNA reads TGCAGCGTTGAGAACCCAACAACAGATACGCAGTATTTT.

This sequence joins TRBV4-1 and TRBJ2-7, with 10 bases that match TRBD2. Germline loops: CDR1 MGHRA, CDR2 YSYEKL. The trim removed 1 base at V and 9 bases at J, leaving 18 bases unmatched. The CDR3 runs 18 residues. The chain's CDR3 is CASSQVGGRGAGGPRQYF. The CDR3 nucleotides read TGCGCCAGCAGCCAAGTTGGGGGGCGAGGAGCGGGAGGGCCTCGGCAGTACTTC.

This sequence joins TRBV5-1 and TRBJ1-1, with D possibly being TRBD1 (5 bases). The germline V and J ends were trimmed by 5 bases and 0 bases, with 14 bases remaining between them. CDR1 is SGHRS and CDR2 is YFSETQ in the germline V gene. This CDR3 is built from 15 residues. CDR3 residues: CASSYRQNLNTEAFF. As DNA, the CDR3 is TGCGCCAGCAGTTATCGACAGAACCTGAACACTGAAGCTTTCTTT.

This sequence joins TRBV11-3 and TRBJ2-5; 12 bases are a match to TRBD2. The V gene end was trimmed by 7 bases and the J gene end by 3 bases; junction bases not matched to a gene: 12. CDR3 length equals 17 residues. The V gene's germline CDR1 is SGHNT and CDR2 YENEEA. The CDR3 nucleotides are TGTGCCAGCACCTTGAATCCGGGACTAGCGGGTAAAGAGACCCAGTACTTC. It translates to CASTLNPGLAGKETQYF.

In DNA, the CDR3 is TGTGCCAGCAGCCGCTACTACGAGCAGTACTTC. This translates into CASSRYYEQYF. The rearrangement links TRBV5-5 to TRBJ2-7; unclear D gene. The CDR3 is 11 amino acids. V was clipped by 4 bases and J by 3 bases, with 5 bases between them. Germline CDR1 SGHKS, CDR2 YYEKEE (reference sequence).

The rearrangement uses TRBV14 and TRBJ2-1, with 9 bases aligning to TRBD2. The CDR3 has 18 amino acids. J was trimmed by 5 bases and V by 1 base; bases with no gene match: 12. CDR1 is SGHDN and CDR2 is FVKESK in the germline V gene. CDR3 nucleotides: TGTGCCAGCAGCCAAGGCGAGTTGAGCGGGAGGCCCCACAATGAGCAGTTCTTC. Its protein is CASSQGELSGRPHNEQFF.

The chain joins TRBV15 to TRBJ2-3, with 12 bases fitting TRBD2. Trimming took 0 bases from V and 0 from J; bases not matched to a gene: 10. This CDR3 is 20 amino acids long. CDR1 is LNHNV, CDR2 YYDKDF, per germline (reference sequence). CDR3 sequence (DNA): TGTGCCACCAGCAGAGATCTGAGACTAGCGGGAGCAACTAGCACAGATACGCAGTATTTT. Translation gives CATSRDLRLAGATSTDTQYF.

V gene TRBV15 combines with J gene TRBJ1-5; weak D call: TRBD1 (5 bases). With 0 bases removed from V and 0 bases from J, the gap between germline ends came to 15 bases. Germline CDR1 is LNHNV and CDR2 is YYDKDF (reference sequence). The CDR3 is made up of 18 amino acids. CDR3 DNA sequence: TGTGCCACCAGCAGAGATAGTAGGGGACTCCGTAGCAATCAGCCCCAGCATTTT. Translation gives CATSRDSRGLRSNQPQHF.

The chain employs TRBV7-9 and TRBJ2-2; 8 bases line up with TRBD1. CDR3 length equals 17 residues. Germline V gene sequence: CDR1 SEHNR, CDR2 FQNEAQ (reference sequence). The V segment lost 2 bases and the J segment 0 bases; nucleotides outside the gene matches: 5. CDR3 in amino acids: CASSLRQGPANTGELFF. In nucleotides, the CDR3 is TGTGCCAGCAGCTTAAGACAGGGGCCCGCGAACACCGGGGAGCTGTTTTTT.

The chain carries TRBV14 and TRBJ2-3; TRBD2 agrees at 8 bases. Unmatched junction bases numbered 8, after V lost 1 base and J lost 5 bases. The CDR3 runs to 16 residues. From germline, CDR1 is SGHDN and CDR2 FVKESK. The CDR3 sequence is CASSQGKASGQDTQYF. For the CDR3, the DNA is TGTGCCAGCAGCCAAGGGAAGGCTAGCGGGCAAGATACGCAGTATTTT.

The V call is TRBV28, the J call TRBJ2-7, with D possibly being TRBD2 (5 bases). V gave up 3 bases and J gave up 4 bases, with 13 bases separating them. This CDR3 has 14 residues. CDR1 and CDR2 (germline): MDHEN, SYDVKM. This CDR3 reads CASSFEGSGYEQYF. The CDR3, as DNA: TGTGCCAGCAGTTTCGAGGGTTCGGGATACGAGCAGTACTTC.

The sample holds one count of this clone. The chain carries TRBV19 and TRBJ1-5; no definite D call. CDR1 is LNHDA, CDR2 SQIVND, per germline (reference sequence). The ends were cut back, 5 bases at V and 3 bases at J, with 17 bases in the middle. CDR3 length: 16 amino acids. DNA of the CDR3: TGTGCCAGTAGTCCCCCTCATGGGCCCTACAATCAGCCCCAGCATTTT. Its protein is CASSPPHGPYNQPQHF.

CDR3 protein: CASSFGSGGPYEQYF. CDR3 DNA sequence: TGTGCCAGCAGCTTCGGTAGCGGGGGACCCTACGAGCAGTACTTC. This chain uses TRBV5-4 with TRBJ2-7; 9 bases line up with TRBD2. This CDR3 region has 15 residues. Germline V gene sequence: CDR1 SGHNT, CDR2 YYREEE (reference sequence). With 2 bases clipped from V and 2 bases from J, the junction kept 5 bases outside the gene matches. The whole variable domain, remainder taken from reference TRBV5-4 and TRBJ2-7, is ETGVTQSPTHLIKTRGQQVTLRCSSQSGHNTVSWYQQALGQGPQFIFQYYREEENGRGNFPPRFSGLQFPNYSSELNVNALELDDSALYLCASSFGSGGPYEQYFGPGTRLTVT.

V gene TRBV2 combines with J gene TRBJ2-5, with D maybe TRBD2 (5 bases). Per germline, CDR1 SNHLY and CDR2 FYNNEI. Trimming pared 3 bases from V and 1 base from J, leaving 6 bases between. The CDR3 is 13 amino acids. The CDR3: CASSERVQETQYF. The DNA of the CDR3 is TGTGCCAGCAGTGAGCGGGTCCAAGAGACCCAGTACTTC.

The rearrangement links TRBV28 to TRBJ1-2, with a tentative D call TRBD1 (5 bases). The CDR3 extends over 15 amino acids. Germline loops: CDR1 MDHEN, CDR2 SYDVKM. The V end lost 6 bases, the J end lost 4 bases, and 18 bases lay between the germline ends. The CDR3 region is CASSMKGWWIYGYTF. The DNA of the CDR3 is TGTGCCAGCAGCATGAAGGGGTGGTGGATCTATGGCTACACCTTC.